This T cell receptor (beta chain) was captured in a study of shared clonotypes between healthy human individuals. Here immunoSEQ multiplex PCR was the method, and the copy in TCRdb shows in-frame clones only, minus some. The data hold 2 million to 2.5 million clones, with approximately 95% observed a single time. Overall study findings and caveats: In the sorted subsets, rarefaction showed sequencing was incomplete despite large depth.

CD45RO-negative, CCR7-selected cells formed the naive CD8 fraction, which excluded terminally differentiated effector memory CD45RA+ cells. A single count supports this clone. Its antigen is unidentified. Germline values: CDR1 LNHDA, CDR2 SQIVND (reference sequence). V gave up 6 bases and J gave up 7 bases; unmatched junction bases: 10. The CDR3 spans 14 residues. V and J are TRBV19 and TRBJ1-1; the match to TRBD1 covers 8 bases. The sequence derives from a man aged 18 to 35 in good health. The sample comprised naive CD8+ T cells sorted from blood. The DNA for the CDR3 is TGTGCCAGTAGATCAGGGGGCGAAGGTGGTGAAGCTTTCTTT. Translating it yields CASRSGGEGGEAFF.